The 9 T cell receptor beta chains reported below all come from one sample, sequenced in a study of blood T cell repertoires in COVID-19. Clones were sequenced by immunoSEQ multiplex PCR, and TCRdb holds only the in-frame ones, with some missing. The sample holds more than 250,000 clones, around 88% seen once. The sequencing input was peripheral blood. Receptors were obtained from a woman between 50 and 59 years old with acute or convalescent COVID-19.

The V gene is TRBV7-9, the J gene TRBJ2-5; D is ambiguous. Trimming pared 2 bases from V and 5 bases from J, leaving 6 bases between. The length of the CDR3 is 12 residues. CDR1 is SEHNR and CDR2 is FQNEAQ in the germline V gene (reference sequence). CDR3 DNA sequence: TGTGCCAGCAGCTTATTTCAGGAGACCCAGTACTTC. Encoded protein: CASSLFQETQYF.

This chain links TRBV30 with TRBJ1-1, with 7 bases matching TRBD1. Trimming cost V 3 bases and J 3 bases; bases outside gene matches: 7. The CDR3 sequence is 14 residues long. CDR1 GTSNPN and CDR2 SVGIG come from the germline V gene (reference sequence). Written as DNA, the CDR3 is TGTGCCTGGAGCGTACAGGGGATTGACACTGAAGCTTTCTTT. Amino acid sequence: CAWSVQGIDTEAFF.

CDR3 region: CAWSGTGLYGYTF. The DNA for the CDR3 is TGTGCCTGGTCCGGGACAGGGTTGTATGGCTACACCTTC. V gene TRBV30 combines with J gene TRBJ1-2; 9 bases match TRBD1. The V gene end was trimmed by 5 bases and the J gene end by 5 bases; junction bases not matched to a gene: 6. Germline V CDR1 and CDR2: GTSNPN, SVGIG (reference sequence). This CDR3 region has 13 residues.

V and J are TRBV19 and TRBJ2-5; 8 bases fit TRBD1. CDR3 length: 15 amino acids. Germline V gene sequence: CDR1 LNHDA, CDR2 SQIVND (reference sequence). V trimming: 7 bases; J trimming: 4 bases; junction bases outside the gene matches: 11. In nucleotides, the CDR3 is TGTGCCAGTACCACAGGACAGGGTATGGGAGAGACCCAGTACTTC. Amino acid sequence: CASTTGQGMGETQYF.

V usage is TRBV19 and J usage is TRBJ1-1, with a weak D call TRBD1 (6 bases). The germline V gene has CDR1 LNHDA and CDR2 SQIVND (reference sequence). The length of the CDR3 is 14 residues. Trimming took off 3 bases at V and 3 bases at J, with 11 bases between the two ends. The CDR3 here is CASSIPPGDTEAFF. The CDR3 DNA follows: TGTGCCAGTAGTATCCCCCCAGGGGACACTGAAGCTTTCTTT.

V usage is TRBV5-1 and J usage is TRBJ2-5, with D tentatively TRBD1 (6 bases). V lost 0 bases and J lost 5, with 14 bases in between. Germline loops: CDR1 SGHRS, CDR2 YFSETQ. The CDR3 has 15 amino acids. CDR3 protein: CASSLARRGRETQYF. CDR3 bases: TGCGCCAGCAGCTTGGCCCGCAGGGGCCGGGAGACCCAGTACTTC.

This chain links TRBV11-1 with TRBJ1-1; 9 bases are shared with TRBD1. V trimming: 3 bases; J trimming: 1 base; junction bases outside the gene matches: 6. The CDR3 has 16 amino acids. Germline CDR1 is SGHAT and CDR2 is FQDESV (reference sequence). The CDR3 sequence: CASSFAEGQGNTEAFF. The DNA of the CDR3 is TGTGCCAGCAGCTTTGCCGAGGGACAGGGGAACACTGAAGCTTTCTTT.

The chain employs TRBV11-1 and TRBJ2-7; maybe TRBD1 (6 bases). Germline V gene data show CDR1 as SGHAT and CDR2 as FQDESV (reference sequence). V was clipped by 10 bases and J by 2 bases, with 24 bases between them. This CDR3 is built from 16 residues. CDR3 loop: CATPRDNSSSPYEQYF. Written as DNA, the CDR3 is TGTGCCACCCCCAGGGACAATAGCTCCAGCCCCTACGAGCAGTACTTC.

The rearrangement links TRBV29-1 to TRBJ1-1, with D possibly being TRBD1 (6 bases). Trimming removed 7 bases at V and 6 bases at J, with 24 bases between. Germline V gives CDR1 SQVTM, CDR2 ANQGSEA. The CDR3 is 15 amino acids. The DNA for the CDR3 is TGCAGCGCCAGGGGTTCGGGGAGTACGGGTCCTGAAGCTTTCTTT. Residues: CSARGSGSTGPEAFF. The full variable domain, rest sourced from reference TRBV29-1 and TRBJ1-1, is SAVISQKPSRDICQRGTSLTIQCQVDSQVTMMFWYRQQPGQSLTLIATANQGSEATYESGFVIDKFPISRPNLTFSTLTVSNMSPEDSSIYLCSARGSGSTGPEAFFGQGTRLTVV.